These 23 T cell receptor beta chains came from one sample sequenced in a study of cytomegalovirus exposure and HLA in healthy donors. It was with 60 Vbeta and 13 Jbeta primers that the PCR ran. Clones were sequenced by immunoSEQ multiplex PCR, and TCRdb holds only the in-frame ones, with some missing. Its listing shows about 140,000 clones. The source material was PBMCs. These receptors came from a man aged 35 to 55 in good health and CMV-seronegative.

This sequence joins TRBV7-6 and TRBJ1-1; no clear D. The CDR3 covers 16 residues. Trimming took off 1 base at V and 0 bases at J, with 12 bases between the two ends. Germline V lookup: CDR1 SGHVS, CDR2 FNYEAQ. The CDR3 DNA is TGTGCCAGCAGCTTAGATTATAGGAGGGTGAACACTGAAGCTTTCTTT. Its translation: CASSLDYRRVNTEAFF.

The CDR3 protein is CASGDRGRMGEKLFF. The CDR3 DNA follows: TGTGCCAGCGGTGACAGGGGGCGGATGGGTGAAAAACTGTTTTTT. V gene TRBV27 combines with J gene TRBJ1-4; the match to TRBD1 covers 10 bases. The V segment lost 8 bases and the J segment 7 bases; nucleotides outside the gene matches: 10. The germline gives CDR1 MNHEY, CDR2 SMNVEV (reference sequence). The CDR3 is 15 residues long.

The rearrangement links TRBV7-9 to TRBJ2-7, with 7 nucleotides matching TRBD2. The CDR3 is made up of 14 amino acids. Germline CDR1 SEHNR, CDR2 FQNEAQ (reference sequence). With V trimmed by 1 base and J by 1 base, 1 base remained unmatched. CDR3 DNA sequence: TGTGCCAGCAGCTTAGGCGGGGGATCCTACGAGCAGTACTTC. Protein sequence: CASSLGGGSYEQYF.

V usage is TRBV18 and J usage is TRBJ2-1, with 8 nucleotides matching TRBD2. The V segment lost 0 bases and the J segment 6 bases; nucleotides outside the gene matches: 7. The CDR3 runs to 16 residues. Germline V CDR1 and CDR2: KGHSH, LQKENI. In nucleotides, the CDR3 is TGTGCCAGCTCACCACCACCGGGACTAGGACGCAATGAGCAGTTCTTC. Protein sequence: CASSPPPGLGRNEQFF.

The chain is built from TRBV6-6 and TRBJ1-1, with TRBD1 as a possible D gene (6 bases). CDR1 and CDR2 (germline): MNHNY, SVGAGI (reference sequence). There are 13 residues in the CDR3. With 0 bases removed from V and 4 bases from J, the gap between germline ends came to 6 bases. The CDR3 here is CASSYSQGTEAFF. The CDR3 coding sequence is TGTGCCAGCAGTTACTCACAGGGCACTGAAGCTTTCTTT.

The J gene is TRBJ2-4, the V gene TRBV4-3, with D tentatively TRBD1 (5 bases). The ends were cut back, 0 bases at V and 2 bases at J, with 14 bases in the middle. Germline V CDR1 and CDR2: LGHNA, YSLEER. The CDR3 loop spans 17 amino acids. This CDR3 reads CASSQDREAGPKNIQYF. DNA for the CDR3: TGCGCCAGCAGCCAAGATCGAGAGGCAGGGCCCAAAAACATTCAGTACTTC.

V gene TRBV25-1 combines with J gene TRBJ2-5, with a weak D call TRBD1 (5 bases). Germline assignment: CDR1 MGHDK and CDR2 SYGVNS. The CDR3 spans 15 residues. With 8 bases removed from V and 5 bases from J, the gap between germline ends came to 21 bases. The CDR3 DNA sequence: TGTGCCAGCGATACCGCGACAGCAATAGGGGAGACCCAGTACTTC. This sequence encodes CASDTATAIGETQYF.

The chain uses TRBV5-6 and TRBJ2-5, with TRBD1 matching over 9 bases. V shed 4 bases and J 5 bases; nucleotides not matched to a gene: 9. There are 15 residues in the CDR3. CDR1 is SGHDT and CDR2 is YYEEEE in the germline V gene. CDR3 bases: TGTGCCAGCAGCCCCAACAGGGGGCATTTCGAGACCCAGTACTTC. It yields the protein CASSPNRGHFETQYF.

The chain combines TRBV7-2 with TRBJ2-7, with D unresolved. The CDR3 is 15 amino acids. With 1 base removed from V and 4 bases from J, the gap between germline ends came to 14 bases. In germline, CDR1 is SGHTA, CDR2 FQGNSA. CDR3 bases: TGTGCCAGCAGCTTAGAAGTTAATGTTCGGTACGAGCAGTACTTC. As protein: CASSLEVNVRYEQYF.

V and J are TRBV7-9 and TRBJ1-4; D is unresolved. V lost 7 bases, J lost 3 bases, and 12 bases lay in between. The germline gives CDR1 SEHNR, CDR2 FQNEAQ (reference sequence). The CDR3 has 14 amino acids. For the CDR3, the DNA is TGTGCCAGCAATCCTAAGAGTTCTAATGAAAAACTGTTTTTT. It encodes CASNPKSSNEKLFF.

This CDR3 reads CASSPEGVASSYNEQFF. In nucleotides, the CDR3 is TGTGCCAGCTCACCAGAGGGGGTGGCGAGCTCCTACAATGAGCAGTTCTTC. The chain carries TRBV18 and TRBJ2-1, with a possible D match to TRBD1 (6 bases). The CDR3 runs to 17 residues. Germline CDR1 is KGHSH and CDR2 is LQKENI. With 2 bases removed from V and 0 bases from J, the gap between germline ends came to 14 bases.

The CDR3 nucleotides are TGTGCCAGCAGGTTCGGGGTAGACAATGAGCAGTTCTTC. Its translation is CASRFGVDNEQFF. The chain recombines TRBV7-3 with TRBJ2-1, with a tentative D call TRBD2 (5 bases). V was clipped by 6 bases and J by 5 bases, with 11 bases between them. The V gene's germline CDR1 is SGHTA and CDR2 FQGTGA. This CDR3 contains 13 residues.

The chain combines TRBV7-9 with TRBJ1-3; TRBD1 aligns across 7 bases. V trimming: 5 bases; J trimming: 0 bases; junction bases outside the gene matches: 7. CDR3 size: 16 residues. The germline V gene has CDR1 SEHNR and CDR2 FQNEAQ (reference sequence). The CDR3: CASSPGTVVSGNTIYF. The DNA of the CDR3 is TGTGCCAGCAGCCCCGGGACAGTTGTCTCTGGAAACACCATATATTTT.

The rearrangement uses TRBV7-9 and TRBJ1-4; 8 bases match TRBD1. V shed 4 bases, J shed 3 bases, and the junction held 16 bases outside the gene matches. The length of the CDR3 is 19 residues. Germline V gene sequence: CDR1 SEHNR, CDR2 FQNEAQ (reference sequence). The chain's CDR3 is CASSSPRTGLFLANEKLFF. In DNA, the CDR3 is TGTGCCAGCAGCTCCCCCAGGACAGGGCTGTTTTTGGCTAATGAAAAACTGTTTTTT.

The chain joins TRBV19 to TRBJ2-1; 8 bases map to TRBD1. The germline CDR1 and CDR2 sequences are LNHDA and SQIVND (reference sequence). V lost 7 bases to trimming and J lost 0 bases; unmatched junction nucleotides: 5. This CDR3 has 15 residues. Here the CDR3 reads CASTRQGSSYNEQFF. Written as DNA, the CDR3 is TGTGCCAGTACCCGACAGGGGAGCTCCTACAATGAGCAGTTCTTC. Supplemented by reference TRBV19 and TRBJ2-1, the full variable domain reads DGGITQSPKYLFRKEGQNVTLSCEQNLNHDAMYWYRQDPGQGLRLIYYSQIVNDFQKGDIAEGYSVSREKKESFPLTVTSAQKNPTAFYLCASTRQGSSYNEQFFGPGTRLTVL.

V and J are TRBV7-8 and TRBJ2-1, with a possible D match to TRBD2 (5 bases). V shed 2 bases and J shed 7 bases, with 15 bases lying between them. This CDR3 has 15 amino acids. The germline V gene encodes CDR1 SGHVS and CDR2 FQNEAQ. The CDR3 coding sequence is TGTGCCAGCAGCTTATTAGCCAAGCGGCAAAATGAGCAGTTCTTC. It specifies CASSLLAKRQNEQFF.

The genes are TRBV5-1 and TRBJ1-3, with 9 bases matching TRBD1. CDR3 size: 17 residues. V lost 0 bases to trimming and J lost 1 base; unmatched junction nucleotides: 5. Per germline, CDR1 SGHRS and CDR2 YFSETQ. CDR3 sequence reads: CASSLDLGQGSGNTIYF. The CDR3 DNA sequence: TGCGCCAGCAGCTTGGACCTTGGACAGGGGTCTGGAAACACCATATATTTT.

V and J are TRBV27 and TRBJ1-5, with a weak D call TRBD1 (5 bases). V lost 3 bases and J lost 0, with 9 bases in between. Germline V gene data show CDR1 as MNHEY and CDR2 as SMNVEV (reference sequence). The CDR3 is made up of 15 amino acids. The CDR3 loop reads CASSFGGLSNQPQHF. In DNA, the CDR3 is TGTGCCAGCAGTTTTGGGGGACTTAGCAATCAGCCCCAGCATTTT.

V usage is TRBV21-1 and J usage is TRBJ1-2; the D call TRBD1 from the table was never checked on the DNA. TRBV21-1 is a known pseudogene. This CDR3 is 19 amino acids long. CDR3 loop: CASRGNHKEPGQEIWGYTF. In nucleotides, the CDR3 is TGTGCCAGCAGGGGAAACCATAAAGAGCCGGGACAGGAGATATGGGGCTACACCTTC.

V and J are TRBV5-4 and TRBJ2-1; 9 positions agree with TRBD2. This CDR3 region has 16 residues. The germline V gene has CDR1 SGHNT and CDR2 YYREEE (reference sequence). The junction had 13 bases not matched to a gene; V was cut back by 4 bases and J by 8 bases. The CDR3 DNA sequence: TGTGCCAGCAGCCAACAGCGGGGGGCTGGGGGTGATGAGCAGTTCTTC. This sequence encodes CASSQQRGAGGDEQFF.

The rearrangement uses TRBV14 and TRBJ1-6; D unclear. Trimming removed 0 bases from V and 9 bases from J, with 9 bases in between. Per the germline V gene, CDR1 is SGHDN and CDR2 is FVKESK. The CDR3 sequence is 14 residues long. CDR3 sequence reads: CASSQDLMSSPLHF. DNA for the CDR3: TGTGCCAGCAGCCAAGATCTTATGAGTTCACCCCTCCACTTT.

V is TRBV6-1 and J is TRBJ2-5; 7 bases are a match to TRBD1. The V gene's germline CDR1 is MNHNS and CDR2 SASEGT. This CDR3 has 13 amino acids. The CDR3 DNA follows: TGTGCAGTGACAGGGAGAGGACAAGAGACCCAGTACTTC. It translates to CAVTGRGQETQYF.

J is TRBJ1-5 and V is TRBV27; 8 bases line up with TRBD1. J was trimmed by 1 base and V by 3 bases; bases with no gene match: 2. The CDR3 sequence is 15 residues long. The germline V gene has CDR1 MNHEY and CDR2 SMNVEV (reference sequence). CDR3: CASSFQGASNQPQHF. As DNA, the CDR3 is TGTGCCAGCAGTTTCCAGGGGGCCAGCAATCAGCCCCAGCATTTT.